The rows below give T cell receptor beta chains drawn from one sample of a study of human T cells and chemical hapten exposure. MiXCR, applied by TCRdb to the RACE reads, yields one record per CDR3 protein. Counted here are more than 100,000 distinct CDR3 sequences, roughly 14% occurring once; the ten biggest clones make up approximately 2.8%. The material was whole blood, obtained in connection with sensitization to the hapten diphenylcyclopropenone (DPC). The receptors were gathered from a woman aged 18 to 35 with alopecia areata. Some clones in this sample may be carry-over from other donors' samples. Both conserved end residues are part of each CDR3. Each record gives: D gene, J gene, V gene, clone size, CDR3 protein, CDR3 DNA. The D gene is left open where the match is weak. The size of a clone is reported for some rows only, either as once, few or many, or as a class for expanded clones.

>.|TRBJ1-5|TRBV7-2|once
CASSLGRHQPRHF
TGTGCCAGCAGCCTGGGGAGGCATCAGCCCCGGCATTTT
>.|TRBJ2-5|TRBV20-1|few
CSARDTAQETQYF
TGCAGTGCTAGAGATACCGCCCAAGAGACCCAGTACTTC
>TRBD2|TRBJ2-1|TRBV12-3/TRBV12-4|few
CASSQTSGGNNEQFF
TGTGCCAGCAGTCAGACTAGCGGGGGGAACAATGAGCAGTTCTTC
>.|TRBJ1-4|TRBV20-1|.
CSARDLWWGPSEKLFF
TGCAGTGCTAGAGATCTCTGGTGGGGACCCTCTGAAAAACTGTTTTTT
>.|TRBJ2-2|TRBV9|many
CASSAFWQGNTGELFF
TGTGCCAGCAGCGCCTTTTGGCAGGGGAACACCGGGGAGCTGTTTTTT
>.|TRBJ2-3|TRBV9|.
CASSRRLGSGDTQYF
TGTGCCAGCAGCCGACGGCTGGGTTCAGGTGATACGCAGTATTTT
>.|TRBJ2-3|TRBV9|.
CASSGETATDTQYF
TGTGCCAGCAGCGGCGAAACCGCCACAGATACGCAGTATTTT
>.|TRBJ2-3|TRBV6-6|.
CASSAVDTQYF
TGTGCCAGCAGTGCCGTCGATACGCAGTATTTT
>.|TRBJ2-6|TRBV20-1|.
CSAREGNAGANVLTF
TGCAGTGCTAGAGAGGGAAATGCTGGGGCCAACGTCCTGACTTTC
>.|TRBJ1-6|TRBV27|many
CASGSPLHF
TGTGCCAGCGGATCACCCCTCCACTTT
>.|TRBJ1-1|TRBV6-2/TRBV6-3|many
CASSYILTEAFF
TGTGCCAGCAGTTATATCCTAACTGAAGCTTTCTTT
>.|TRBJ1-4|TRBV7-2|many
CASSFTGIGNEKLFF
TGTGCCAGCAGCTTCACAGGGATCGGTAATGAAAAACTGTTTTTT
>.|TRBJ1-2|TRBV29-1|.
CSAALLTNYGYTF
TGCAGCGCGGCCCTACTTACCAACTATGGCTACACCTTC
>.|TRBJ2-2|TRBV6-5|many
CAGTRRYTGELFF
TGTGCCGGCACCCGGCGATACACCGGGGAGCTGTTTTTT
>TRBD1|TRBJ1-2|TRBV7-9|.
CASSPTGSVGYTF
TGTGCCAGCAGCCCGACAGGGTCGGTTGGCTACACCTTC
>.|TRBJ1-6|TRBV10-2|many
CATRFGRSDNSPLHF
TGCGCCACTAGATTCGGACGGAGCGATAATTCACCCCTCCACTTT
>.|TRBJ2-7|TRBV15|once
CTTSRDPYEQYF
TGTACCACCAGCAGAGATCCCTACGAGCAGTACTTC
>.|TRBJ1-2|TRBV7-2|.
CASSLEVDGYYGYTF
TGTGCCAGCAGCTTAGAGGTGGATGGGTACTATGGCTACACCTTC
>.|TRBJ2-7|TRBV7-2|.
CASSDYSSYEQYF
TGTGCCAGCAGCGATTACAGCTCCTACGAGCAGTACTTC
>TRBD1|TRBJ1-1|TRBV20-1|.
CSAPPGTGYTEAFF
TGCAGTGCTCCCCCCGGGACAGGGTACACTGAAGCTTTCTTT
>.|TRBJ2-4|TRBV5-1|many
CASSISVAKNIQYF
TGCGCCAGCAGCATCAGCGTAGCCAAAAACATTCAGTACTTC
>.|TRBJ1-2|TRBV5-8|.
CASRSYGYTF
TGTGCCAGCAGATCTTATGGCTACACCTTC
>TRBD2|TRBJ2-2|TRBV6-1|many
CASIINRLADLTGELFF
TGTGCCAGCATTATCAATAGGCTAGCGGACCTCACTGGGGAGCTGTTTTTT
>.|TRBJ2-7|TRBV29-1|many
CSVAQGFEQYF
TGCAGCGTGGCACAGGGTTTCGAGCAGTACTTC
>TRBD1|TRBJ2-7|TRBV18|many
CASSPLGQGVSYEQYF
TGTGCCAGCTCACCACTGGGGCAGGGGGTCTCCTACGAGCAGTACTTC
>.|TRBJ1-1|TRBV12-3/TRBV12-4|.
CASSLVREAFF
TGTGCCAGCAGTTTAGTCAGGGAAGCTTTCTTT
>.|TRBJ2-4|TRBV5-4|many
CASSLWNSQAKNIQYF
TGTGCCAGCAGCTTGTGGAACAGTCAAGCCAAAAACATTCAGTACTTC
>.|TRBJ2-7|TRBV28|many
CASSRPPYEQYF
TGTGCCAGCAGTAGACCCCCTTACGAGCAGTACTTC
>TRBD2|TRBJ2-3|TRBV29-1|few
CSVETLAESTDTQYF
TGCAGCGTTGAAACACTAGCGGAGAGCACAGATACGCAGTATTTT
>.|TRBJ1-1|TRBV18|many
CASSSVNTEAFF
TGTGCCAGCTCAAGTGTGAACACTGAAGCTTTCTTT
>.|TRBJ1-6|TRBV4-3|few
CASSQAWGGVSPLHF
TGCGCCAGCAGCCAAGCGTGGGGGGGGGTCTCACCCCTCCACTTT
>.|TRBJ2-1|TRBV6-2/TRBV6-3|.
CASSPQGHEQFF
TGTGCCAGCAGCCCCCAGGGCCATGAGCAGTTCTTC
>.|TRBJ1-1|TRBV2|.
CASSWAGNTEAFF
TGTGCCAGCAGTTGGGCCGGGAACACTGAAGCTTTCTTT
>.|TRBJ1-5|TRBV6-5|.
CASSYSGPYSNQPQHF
TGTGCCAGCAGTTATTCGGGGCCCTATAGCAATCAGCCCCAGCATTTT
>.|TRBJ2-3|TRBV19|.
CASSPQSPGAADTQYF
TGTGCCAGTAGTCCCCAGTCCCCGGGGGCAGCAGATACGCAGTATTTT
>.|TRBJ2-2|TRBV6-6|few
CASSYESLGELFF
TGTGCCAGCAGTTACGAAAGTCTCGGGGAGCTGTTTTTT
>.|TRBJ2-1|TRBV28|.
CASSPEPRQQAYNEQFF
TGTGCCAGCAGTCCCGAGCCGAGACAACAGGCCTACAATGAGCAGTTCTTC
>.|TRBJ2-2|TRBV12-3/TRBV12-4|few
CASSLMGGGELFF
TGTGCCAGCAGTTTGATGGGTGGCGGGGAGCTGTTTTTT
>.|TRBJ1-5|TRBV6-2/TRBV6-3|.
CASRDQRTQPQHF
TGTGCCAGCAGGGATCAACGCACTCAGCCCCAGCATTTT
>.|TRBJ2-3|TRBV7-2|few
CASSLVDGGADTQYF
TGTGCCAGCAGCTTAGTGGACGGAGGGGCAGATACGCAGTATTTT
>.|TRBJ1-5|TRBV6-1|.
CTSSEAPVSNQPQHF
TGTACCAGCAGTGAAGCCCCAGTTAGCAATCAGCCCCAGCATTTT
>.|TRBJ2-7|TRBV20-1|few
CSASKGYEQYF
TGCAGTGCTAGTAAGGGGTACGAGCAGTACTTC
>.|TRBJ2-5|TRBV29-1|few
CSVKGSGQETQYF
TGCAGCGTTAAAGGAAGCGGCCAAGAGACCCAGTACTTC
>.|TRBJ2-1|TRBV30|.
CAWKTRGLYYNEQFF
TGTGCCTGGAAGACGCGGGGGCTCTACTACAATGAGCAGTTCTTC
>.|TRBJ1-4|TRBV18|.
CASSSKPWGEKLFF
TGTGCCAGCTCATCGAAGCCCTGGGGTGAAAAACTGTTTTTT
>.|TRBJ1-6|TRBV9|.
CASSPGGGGSYNSPLHF
TGTGCCAGCAGCCCCGGGGGGGGAGGCTCCTATAATTCACCCCTCCACTTT
>TRBD1|TRBJ1-5|TRBV6-1|many
CASSVETPGGNKQPQHF
TGTGCCAGCAGTGTCGAAACTCCAGGGGGTAACAAACAGCCCCAGCATTTT
>TRBD1|TRBJ1-2|TRBV7-6|many
CASSLGDRGDYGYTF
TGTGCCAGCAGCTTAGGGGACAGGGGTGACTATGGCTACACCTTC
>TRBD1|TRBJ1-2|TRBV11-2|few
CASSYEKTGGYTF
TGTGCCAGCAGTTATGAAAAGACAGGGGGCTACACCTTC
>.|TRBJ2-1|TRBV3-1|few
CASSRNGPYNEQFF
TGTGCCAGCAGCCGTAACGGACCCTACAATGAGCAGTTCTTC
>.|TRBJ2-1|TRBV15|few
CATSTGAHEQFF
TGTGCCACCAGTACGGGGGCGCATGAGCAGTTCTTC
>TRBD1|TRBJ1-5|TRBV10-1|many
CASSEEAAGTGGNQPQHF
TGCGCCAGCAGTGAGGAGGCGGCCGGGACAGGGGGCAATCAGCCCCAGCATTTT
>.|TRBJ1-1|TRBV5-4|.
CASSSPAEAFF
TGTGCCAGCAGCTCACCAGCTGAAGCTTTCTTT